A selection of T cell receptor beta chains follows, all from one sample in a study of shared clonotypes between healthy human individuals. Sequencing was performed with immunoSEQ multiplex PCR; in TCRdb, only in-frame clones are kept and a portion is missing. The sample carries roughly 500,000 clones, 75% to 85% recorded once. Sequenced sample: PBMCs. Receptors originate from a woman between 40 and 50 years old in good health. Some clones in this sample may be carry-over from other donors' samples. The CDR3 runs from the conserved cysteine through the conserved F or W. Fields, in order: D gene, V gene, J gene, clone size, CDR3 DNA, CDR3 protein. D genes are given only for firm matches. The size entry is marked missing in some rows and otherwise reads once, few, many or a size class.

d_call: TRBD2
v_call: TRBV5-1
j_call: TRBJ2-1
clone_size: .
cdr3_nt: TGCGCCAGCAGCCCCGGGACTACCCGTAGTGAGCAGTTCTTC
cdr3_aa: CASSPGTTRSEQFF

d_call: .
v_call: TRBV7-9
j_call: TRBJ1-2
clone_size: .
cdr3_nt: TGTGCCAGCAGCGCTAACAGGGATGGTGGCTACACCTTC
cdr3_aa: CASSANRDGGYTF

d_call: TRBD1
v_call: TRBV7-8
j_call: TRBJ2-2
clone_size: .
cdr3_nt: TGTGCCAGCAGCTTAGCATCAGGGGGCGGCCGACTGGCGAACACCGGGGAGCTGTTTTTT
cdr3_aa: CASSLASGGGRLANTGELFF

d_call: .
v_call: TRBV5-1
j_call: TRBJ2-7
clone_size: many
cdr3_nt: TGCGCCAGCAGCTTGAGGCAGGGTAGCGAGCAGTACTTC
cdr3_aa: CASSLRQGSEQYF

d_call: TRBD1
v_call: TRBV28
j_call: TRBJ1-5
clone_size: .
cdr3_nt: TGTGCCAGCAGAGCCCGGGACAGGGGAGTGAGGCAGCCCCAGCATTTT
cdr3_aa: CASRARDRGVRQPQHF

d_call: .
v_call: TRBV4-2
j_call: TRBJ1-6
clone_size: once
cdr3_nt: TGTGCCAGCAGCCAAGAACGGGGCATCCCTTCACCCCTCCACTTT
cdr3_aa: CASSQERGIPSPLHF

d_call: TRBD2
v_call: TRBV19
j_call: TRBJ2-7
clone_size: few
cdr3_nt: TGTGCCAGTAGATGGACTAGCGGGAGGACCTACGAGCAGTACTTC
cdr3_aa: CASRWTSGRTYEQYF

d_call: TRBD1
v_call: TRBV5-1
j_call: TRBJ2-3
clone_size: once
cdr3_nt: TGCGCCAGCAGCTTGGGAGGGGGCGATCAGGGTACGCAGTATTTT
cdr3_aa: CASSLGGGDQGTQYF

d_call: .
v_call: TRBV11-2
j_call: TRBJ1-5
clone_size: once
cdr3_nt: TGTGCCAGCAGCTTAGTAAGGGATCAGCCCCAGCATTTT
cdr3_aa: CASSLVRDQPQHF

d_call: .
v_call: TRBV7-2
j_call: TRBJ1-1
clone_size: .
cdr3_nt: TGTGCCAGCAGCCCAAGGCCGGGGAACACTGAAGCTTTCTTT
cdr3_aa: CASSPRPGNTEAFF

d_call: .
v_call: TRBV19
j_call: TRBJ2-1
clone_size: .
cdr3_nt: TGTGCCAGTAGTAAATGGAGGGATGAGCAGTTCTTC
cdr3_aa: CASSKWRDEQFF

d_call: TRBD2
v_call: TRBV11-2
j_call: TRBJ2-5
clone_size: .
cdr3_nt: TGTGCCAGCAGCTATAGCGGGAGGCAAGAAGAGACCCAGTACTTC
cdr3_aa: CASSYSGRQEETQYF

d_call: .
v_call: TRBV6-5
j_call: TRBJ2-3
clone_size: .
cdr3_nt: TGTGCCAGCAGTCCTGATGGGATCATCACAGATACGCAGTATTTT
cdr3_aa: CASSPDGIITDTQYF

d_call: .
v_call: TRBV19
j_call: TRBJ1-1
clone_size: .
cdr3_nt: TGTGCCAGTAGACCAACGGATAGTACTGAAGCTTTCTTT
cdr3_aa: CASRPTDSTEAFF

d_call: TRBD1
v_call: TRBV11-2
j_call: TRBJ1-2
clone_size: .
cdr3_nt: TGTGCCAGCAGCCCCGGACAGGGGATCGATGGCTACACCTTC
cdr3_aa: CASSPGQGIDGYTF

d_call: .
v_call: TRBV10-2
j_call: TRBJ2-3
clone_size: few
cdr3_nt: TGCGCCAGCAGTGAGTTTCCTACGCAGTATTTT
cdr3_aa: CASSEFPTQYF

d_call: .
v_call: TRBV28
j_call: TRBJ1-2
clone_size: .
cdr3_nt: TGTGCCAGCAGTTATCAGTATGGCTACACCTTC
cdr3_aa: CASSYQYGYTF

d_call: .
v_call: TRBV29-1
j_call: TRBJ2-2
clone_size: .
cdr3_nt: TGCAGCGTATCGGGACATACGAACACCGGGGAGCTGTTTTTT
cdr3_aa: CSVSGHTNTGELFF

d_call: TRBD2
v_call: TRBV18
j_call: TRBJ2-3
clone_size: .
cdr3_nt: TGTGCCAGCTCACCTTGGACTAGCGGTAGCACAGATACGCAGTATTTT
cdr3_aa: CASSPWTSGSTDTQYF

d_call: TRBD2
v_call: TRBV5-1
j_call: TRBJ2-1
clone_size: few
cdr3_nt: TGCGCCAGCAGCCCCGGGACTAGGGCGTACAATGAGCAGTTCTTC
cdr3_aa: CASSPGTRAYNEQFF

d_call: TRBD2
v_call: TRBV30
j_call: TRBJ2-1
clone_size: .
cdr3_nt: TGTGCCTGGAGACTAGCGGGAGTATTACATGAGCAGTTCTTC
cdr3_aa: CAWRLAGVLHEQFF

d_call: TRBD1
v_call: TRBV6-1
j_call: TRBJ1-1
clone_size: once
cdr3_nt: TGTGCCAGCACCACGGCGGGACAGGTGAACACTGAAGCTTTCTTT
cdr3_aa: CASTTAGQVNTEAFF

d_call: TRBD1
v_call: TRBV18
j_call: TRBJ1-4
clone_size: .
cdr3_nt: TGTGCCAGCTCACCATTCCCGGGACAGTTCGAAAAACTGTTTTTT
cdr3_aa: CASSPFPGQFEKLFF

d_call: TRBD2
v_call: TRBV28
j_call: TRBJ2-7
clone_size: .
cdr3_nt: TGTGCCAGCAGATCTAGCGGGAGGATTTACGAGCAGTACTTC
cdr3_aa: CASRSSGRIYEQYF

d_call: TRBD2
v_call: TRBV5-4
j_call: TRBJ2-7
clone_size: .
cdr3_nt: TGTGCCAGCAGCGACGGGACTACCTACGAGCAGTACTTC
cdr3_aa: CASSDGTTYEQYF

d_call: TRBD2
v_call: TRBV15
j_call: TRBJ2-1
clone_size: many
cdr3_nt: TGTGCCACCATCGAACCGGGAGGGCCTGGTGAGCAGTTCTTC
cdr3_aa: CATIEPGGPGEQFF

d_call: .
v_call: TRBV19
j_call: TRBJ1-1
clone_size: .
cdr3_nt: TGTGCCAGTAGTGCCGCCTGGAACACTGAAGCTTTCTTT
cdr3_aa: CASSAAWNTEAFF

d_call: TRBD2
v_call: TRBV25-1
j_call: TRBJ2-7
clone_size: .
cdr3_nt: TGTGCCAGCAGTGAAGGACTAGCGGGATTCGACGAGCAGTACTTC
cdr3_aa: CASSEGLAGFDEQYF

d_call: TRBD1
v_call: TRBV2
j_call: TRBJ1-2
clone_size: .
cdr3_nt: TGTGCCAGCAGGGATGGACAGGTTTATGGCTACACCTTC
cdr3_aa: CASRDGQVYGYTF

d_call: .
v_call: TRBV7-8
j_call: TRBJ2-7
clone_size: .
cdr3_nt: TGTGCCAGCAGCTCCCGAGGACCCTACGAGCAGTACTTC
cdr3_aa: CASSSRGPYEQYF

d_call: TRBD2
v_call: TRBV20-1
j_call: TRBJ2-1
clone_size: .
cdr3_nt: TGCAGTGCTAGGACTAGCGGGATCCGGTTCTTC
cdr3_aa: CSARTSGIRFF

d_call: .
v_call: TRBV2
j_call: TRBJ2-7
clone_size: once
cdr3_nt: TGTGCCATCAAGGAGGGAAGCTCCTACGAGCAGTACTTC
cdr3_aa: CAIKEGSSYEQYF

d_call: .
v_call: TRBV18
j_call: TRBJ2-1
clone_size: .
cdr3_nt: TGTGCCAGCTCAACCGGGACCAATCCTAATGAGCAGTTCTTC
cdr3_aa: CASSTGTNPNEQFF

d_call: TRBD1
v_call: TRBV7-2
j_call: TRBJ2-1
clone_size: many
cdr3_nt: TGTGCCAGCAGCCACACCGGGACAGGGGCTAGCGGGCCCTACAATGAGCAGTTCTTC
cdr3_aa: CASSHTGTGASGPYNEQFF

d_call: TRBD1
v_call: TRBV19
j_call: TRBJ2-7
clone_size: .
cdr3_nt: TGTGCCATTGACAGGGGGCTAAGCGAGCAGTACTTC
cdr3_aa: CAIDRGLSEQYF

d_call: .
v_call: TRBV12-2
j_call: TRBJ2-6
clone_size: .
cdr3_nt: TGTGCAAGTCGCTGCCGGGACAGGGGGCGAGCGCCACGATCGATTTCCGGGGCCAACGTCCTGACTTTC
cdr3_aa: CASRCRDRGRAPRSISGANVLTF

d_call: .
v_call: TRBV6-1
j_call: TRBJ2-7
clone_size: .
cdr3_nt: TGTGCCAGCGGCCCCGTGATTTCCTACGAGCAGTACTTC
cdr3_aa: CASGPVISYEQYF

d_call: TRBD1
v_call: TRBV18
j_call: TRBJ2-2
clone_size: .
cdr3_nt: TGTGCCAGCTCACCTCACAAACTGACAGGGGGTTTGGCCGGGGAGCTGTTTTTT
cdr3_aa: CASSPHKLTGGLAGELFF

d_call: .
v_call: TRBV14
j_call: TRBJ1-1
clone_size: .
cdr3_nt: TGTGCCAGCAGCCAAACTGTGAACACTGAAGCTTTCTTT
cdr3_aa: CASSQTVNTEAFF

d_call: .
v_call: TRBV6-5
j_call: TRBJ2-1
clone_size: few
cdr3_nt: TGTGCCAGCAGTTACGGGGGAAATGAGCAGTTCTTC
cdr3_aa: CASSYGGNEQFF

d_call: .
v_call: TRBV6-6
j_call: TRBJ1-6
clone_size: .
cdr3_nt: TGTGCCAGCAGTTACTCCGGGGGGGATTCACCCCTCCACTTT
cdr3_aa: CASSYSGGDSPLHF

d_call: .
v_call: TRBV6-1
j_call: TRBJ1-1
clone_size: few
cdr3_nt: TGTGCCAGCAGCGGGGATAACACTGAAGCTTTCTTT
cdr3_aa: CASSGDNTEAFF

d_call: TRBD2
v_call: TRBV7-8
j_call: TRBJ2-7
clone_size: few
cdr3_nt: TGTGCCAGCAGCTTAGTTTCTAGCGGCTCCTACGAGCAGTACTTC
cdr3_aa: CASSLVSSGSYEQYF

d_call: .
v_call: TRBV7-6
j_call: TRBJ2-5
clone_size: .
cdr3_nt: TGTGCCAGCAGGGGGGGCAGGGAAGAGACCCAGTACTTC
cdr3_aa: CASRGGREETQYF

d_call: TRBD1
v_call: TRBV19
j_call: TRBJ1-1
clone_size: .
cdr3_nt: TGTGCCACCGCACAGGGGTACACTGAAGCTTTCTTT
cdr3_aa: CATAQGYTEAFF

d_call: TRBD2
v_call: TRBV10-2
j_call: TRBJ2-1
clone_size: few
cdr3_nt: TGCGCCAGCAACTCGGGAGGGGGCTACAATGAGCAGTTCTTC
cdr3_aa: CASNSGGGYNEQFF

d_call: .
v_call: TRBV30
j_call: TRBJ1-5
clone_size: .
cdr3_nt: TGTGCCTGGGCAGGGGACATAAATCAGCCCCAGCATTTT
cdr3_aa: CAWAGDINQPQHF

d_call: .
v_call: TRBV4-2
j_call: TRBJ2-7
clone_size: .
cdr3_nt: TGTGCCAGCAGCCAAGACGGACTATCCTACGAGCAGTACTTC
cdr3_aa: CASSQDGLSYEQYF